A single sample is the source of the 20 T cell receptor beta chains below, sequenced in a study of OX40 agonist ivuxolimab in advanced cancers. TCRdb keeps only in-frame clones here, not all; method: immunoSEQ multiplex PCR. The table shows 50,000 or so clones, with around 84% occurring only once. The sample in question was CD4+ or CD8+ T cells sorted from blood, obtained in a trial of the OX40 agonist ivuxolimab. These receptors were collected from an adult with an advanced solid tumor such as melanoma, head and neck, liver or kidney cancer.

The V call is TRBV12-5, the J call TRBJ1-1; D perhaps matches TRBD1 (6 bases). Trimming stripped 3 bases from V and 1 base from J, with 12 bases between. Germline V gene lookup returns CDR1 LGHNT and CDR2 FRNRAP. CDR3 length: 15 amino acids. The CDR3 spells CASGFLQGENTEAFF. The CDR3 DNA reads as TGTGCTAGTGGTTTTTTACAGGGAGAGAACACTGAAGCTTTCTTT.

This clone was seen a few times. V and J are TRBV7-2 and TRBJ2-7, with D possibly being TRBD2 (5 bases). The CDR3 extends over 15 amino acids. CDR1 and CDR2 (germline): SGHTA, FQGNSA. V lost 7 bases to trimming and J lost 5 bases, with 21 bases between them. The chain's CDR3 is CASTRFKGANHEQYF. In nucleotides, the CDR3 is TGTGCCAGCACTCGATTTAAGGGAGCCAACCACGAGCAGTACTTC.

The sample holds one count of this clone. The V call is TRBV27, the J call TRBJ2-7; unclear D gene. The V gene lost 5 bases and the J gene lost 0 bases, with 2 bases spanning the gap. The germline V gene encodes CDR1 MNHEY and CDR2 SMNVEV (reference sequence). This CDR3 is 11 amino acids long. The CDR3 DNA follows: TGTGCCAGCAGTCCCTCCTACGAGCAGTACTTC. Encoded protein: CASSPSYEQYF.

V is TRBV18 and J is TRBJ2-7; D may be TRBD1 (7 bases). Trimming cost V 3 bases and J 2 bases, with 17 bases left between them. Germline V lookup: CDR1 KGHSH, CDR2 LQKENI. The CDR3 spans 16 residues. CDR3 bases: TGTGCCAGCTCACCCCAGGGGGGATTCCGCACCTACGAGCAGTACTTC. Its protein is CASSPQGGFRTYEQYF.

The chain joins TRBV9 to TRBJ2-3; 8 bases are shared with TRBD1. Germline V gene data show CDR1 as SGDLS and CDR2 as YYNGEE. The CDR3 is 16 residues long. V trimming: 2 bases; J trimming: 5 bases; junction bases outside the gene matches: 10. The DNA for the CDR3 is TGTGCCAGCAGCGTCACACAGGGGGTTCTTTTAGATACGCAGTATTTT. Amino acids: CASSVTQGVLLDTQYF.

V usage is TRBV6-4 and J usage is TRBJ2-1; 9 positions match TRBD1. V trimming: 4 bases; J trimming: 8 bases; junction bases outside the gene matches: 9. The CDR3 runs 15 residues. Germline V gene data show CDR1 as MRHNA and CDR2 as SNTAGT. The DNA of the CDR3 is TGTGCCAGCAGTGTCGGACAGGGGTACGGTTATGAGCAGTTCTTC. This encodes CASSVGQGYGYEQFF.

This clone was found once. The chain links TRBV23-1 to TRBJ2-7; TRBD2 matches 13 bases. TRBV23-1 is identified as an open reading frame with a role that is uncertain. J gave up 0 bases and V 6 bases, and 14 bases lay outside the gene matches. The CDR3 consists of 19 residues. In DNA form, the CDR3 reads TGCGCCAGCAGAAAAGGGACTAGCGGGGACTTAGGGAGCTCCTACGAGCAGTACTTC. It specifies CASRKGTSGDLGSSYEQYF.

The V call is TRBV11-2, the J call TRBJ2-3, with no clear D. The CDR3 has 16 residues. The V and J ends lost 2 bases and 0 bases respectively, with 12 bases between them. Germline V gene data show CDR1 as SGHAT and CDR2 as FQNNGV. CDR3 in amino acids: CASSLNPTSSTDTQYF. The CDR3 DNA sequence: TGTGCCAGCAGCTTAAACCCGACATCTAGCACAGATACGCAGTATTTT.

The chain links TRBV11-1 to TRBJ2-1; 10 bases line up with TRBD1. Germline V gives CDR1 SGHAT, CDR2 FQDESV (reference sequence). The CDR3 loop spans 16 amino acids. J was trimmed by 6 bases and V by 0 bases; bases with no gene match: 5. The CDR3 nucleotides are TGTGCCAGCAGCTTAGCCTCCAGGACAGGGGGCAATGAGCAGTTCTTC. Translated, it gives CASSLASRTGGNEQFF.

The V and J genes are TRBV28 and TRBJ2-1; D gene unclear. V lost 8 bases, J lost 3 bases, and 11 bases lay in between. The CDR3 extends over 13 amino acids. Germline CDR1 MDHEN, CDR2 SYDVKM. The CDR3 DNA follows: TGTGCCAGCGCTGGGTCACTCTACAATGAGCAGTTCTTC. As protein: CASAGSLYNEQFF.

The V call is TRBV29-1, the J call TRBJ1-3; D unresolved. The ends were cut back, 4 bases at V and 0 bases at J, with 10 bases in the middle. CDR1 and CDR2 from the germline V gene are SQVTM and ANQGSEA. The CDR3 covers 14 residues. The chain's CDR3 is CSVGGGSSGNTIYF. In DNA form, the CDR3 reads TGCAGCGTTGGGGGAGGGAGCTCTGGAAACACCATATATTTT.

The rearrangement uses TRBV28 and TRBJ2-5, with D tentatively TRBD1 (5 bases). The CDR3 has 14 residues. Trimming took 7 bases from V and 2 from J, leaving 14 bases between them. From germline, CDR1 is MDHEN and CDR2 SYDVKM. The CDR3 DNA is TGTGCCAGCAAGGACCAGGGCCCGCAAGAGACCCAGTACTTC. Translation: CASKDQGPQETQYF.

The chain employs TRBV19 and TRBJ1-4; TRBD1 might be the D (5 bases). Trimming removed 3 bases from V and 7 bases from J, with 15 bases in between. The germline V gene encodes CDR1 LNHDA and CDR2 SQIVND (reference sequence). This CDR3 is built from 15 residues. For the CDR3, the DNA is TGTGCCAGTAGTATCTTTCAGGGATTGGCTGAAAAACTGTTTTTT. It translates to CASSIFQGLAEKLFF.

The V gene is TRBV2, the J gene TRBJ1-4, with D maybe TRBD1 (6 bases). Germline V gene sequence: CDR1 SNHLY, CDR2 FYNNEI. This CDR3 comprises 15 residues. Trimming stripped 5 bases from V and 4 bases from J, with 14 bases between. CDR3 loop: CASSYLTGLNEKLFF. CDR3 in DNA: TGTGCCAGCAGTTACCTTACAGGGCTTAATGAAAAACTGTTTTTT.

A word on this clone: This CDR3 is also generated by other DNA sequences in the sample. The gene calls are TRBV5-1 and TRBJ1-5; 7 nucleotides match TRBD1. The ends lost 0 bases at V and 2 bases at J; junction bases unmatched: 5. This CDR3 spans 16 amino acids. The germline V gene has CDR1 SGHRS and CDR2 YFSETQ. In DNA, the CDR3 is TGCGCCAGCAGCTTGGATGGAGGGGGCGGCAATCAGCCCCAGCATTTT. This gives the protein CASSLDGGGGNQPQHF.

With respect to this clone: Other DNA sequences in this sample translate to the same CDR3. This chain joins TRBV7-8 and TRBJ2-1, with D unclear. CDR1 is SGHVS, CDR2 FQNEAQ, per germline. V lost 1 base and J 5 bases, leaving 9 bases between the germline ends. CDR3 size: 14 residues. The CDR3 spells CASSLVGRDNEQFF. DNA for the CDR3: TGTGCCAGCAGCTTAGTAGGTCGCGACAATGAGCAGTTCTTC.

The V and J genes are TRBV5-1 and TRBJ2-3, with D perhaps matching TRBD2 (5 bases). Germline V gene data show CDR1 as SGHRS and CDR2 as YFSETQ. The CDR3 has 12 residues. V lost 4 bases and J 6 bases, leaving 9 bases between the germline ends. The CDR3 nucleotides read TGCGCCAGCAGCGGACGCGGGGATACGCAGTATTTT. It codes for CASSGRGDTQYF.

The gene calls are TRBV19 and TRBJ2-1; D unresolved. Trimming took 5 bases from V and 8 from J, leaving 13 bases between them. The CDR3 is 13 residues long. Germline V gene lookup returns CDR1 LNHDA and CDR2 SQIVND (reference sequence). CDR3 sequence: CASSPRTGDEQFF. In nucleotides, the CDR3 is TGTGCCAGTAGTCCAAGAACGGGCGATGAGCAGTTCTTC.

This chain uses TRBV6-1 with TRBJ2-7, with TRBD2 matching 10 bases. V was pared by 4 bases and J by 2 bases, with 5 bases of the junction left unmatched. This CDR3 is built from 15 residues. Germline loops: CDR1 MNHNS, CDR2 SASEGT. CDR3 sequence reads: CASSASGRATYEQYF. CDR3 DNA sequence: TGTGCCAGCAGTGCGAGCGGGAGGGCTACCTACGAGCAGTACTTC.

This sequence joins TRBV28 and TRBJ2-2; D is ambiguous. V gave up 4 bases and J gave up 3 bases, with 12 bases separating them. In germline, CDR1 is MDHEN, CDR2 SYDVKM. The CDR3 is 15 amino acids. This chain's CDR3 is CASSSLIDDTGELFF. The CDR3 nucleotides are TGTGCCAGCAGTTCACTGATCGATGACACCGGGGAGCTGTTTTTT. The full variable domain, rest sourced from reference TRBV28 and TRBJ2-2, is DVKVTQSSRYLVKRTGEKVFLECVQDMDHENMFWYRQDPGLGLRLIYFSYDVKMKEKGDIPEGYSVSREKKERFSLILESASTNQTSMYLCASSSLIDDTGELFFGEGSRLTVL.